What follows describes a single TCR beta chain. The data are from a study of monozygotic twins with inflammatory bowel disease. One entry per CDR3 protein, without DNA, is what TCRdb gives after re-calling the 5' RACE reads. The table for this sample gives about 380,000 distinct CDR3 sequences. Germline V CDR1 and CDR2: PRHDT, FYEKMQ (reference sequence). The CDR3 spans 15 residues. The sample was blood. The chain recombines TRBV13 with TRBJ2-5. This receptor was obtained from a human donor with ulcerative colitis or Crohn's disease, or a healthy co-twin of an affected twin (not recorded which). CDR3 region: CASSSRRLEQETQYF.